Below are 28 T cell receptor beta chains sequenced from a single sample in a study of radiotherapy plus CTLA-4 blockade in lung cancer. Sequencing was performed with immunoSEQ multiplex PCR; in TCRdb, only in-frame clones are kept and a portion is missing. The top ten hold roughly 0.8% of the sample, which has 80,000 to 95,000 clones, around 86% seen once. The starting material was peripheral blood, obtained from a patient treated with radiotherapy plus ipilimumab. The receptors come from a human donor with non-small cell lung cancer who had stable disease on radiotherapy plus ipilimumab.

J is TRBJ2-3 and V is TRBV5-1; possibly TRBD1 or TRBD2 for D (5 bases each). This CDR3 comprises 15 residues. The germline V gene has CDR1 SGHRS and CDR2 YFSETQ. V was cut by 0 bases and J by 3 bases, with 11 bases left in between. CDR3: CASSLVGDWTDTQYF. CDR3 DNA: TGCGCCAGCAGCTTGGTGGGGGATTGGACAGATACGCAGTATTTT.

The gene calls are TRBV25-1 and TRBJ2-7, with TRBD1 as a possible D gene (5 bases). V was cut by 3 bases and J by 2 bases, with 8 bases left in between. Germline values: CDR1 MGHDK, CDR2 SYGVNS. The CDR3 is 13 amino acids. CDR3: CASSERTTYEQYF. CDR3 nucleotides: TGTGCCAGCAGTGAGAGGACAACCTACGAGCAGTACTTC.

The rearrangement uses TRBV29-1 and TRBJ1-1, with 7 bases lining up with TRBD1. Trimming cost V 7 bases and J 4 bases; bases outside gene matches: 12. The CDR3 has 14 amino acids. Germline CDR1 is SQVTM and CDR2 is ANQGSEA. CDR3 DNA sequence: TGCAGCGCACAGGGGATAGTGGTGGGCACTGAAGCTTTCTTT. This gives the protein CSAQGIVVGTEAFF.

The chain combines TRBV13 with TRBJ2-7, with 10 bases aligning to TRBD1. Germline trimming cut 1 base from V and 12 bases from J; bases unmatched to any gene: 15. The CDR3 runs to 16 residues. Germline values: CDR1 PRHDT, CDR2 FYEKMQ (reference sequence). The DNA for the CDR3 is TGTGCCAGCAGCTTAGTAGGGGACAGGGGTTTAGGGATGCGGTACTTC. This gives the protein CASSLVGDRGLGMRYF.

This rearrangement joins TRBV5-4 to TRBJ2-5, with 12 bases aligning to TRBD2. In germline, CDR1 is SGHNT, CDR2 YYREEE (reference sequence). The length of the CDR3 is 16 residues. Unmatched junction bases numbered 5, after V lost 1 base and J lost 4 bases. The chain's CDR3 is CASSLPSGGGRETQYF. The DNA for the CDR3 is TGTGCCAGCAGCTTGCCTAGCGGGGGGGGGCGAGAGACCCAGTACTTC. The full variable domain, with the rest looked up from reference TRBV5-4 and TRBJ2-5, is ETGVTQSPTHLIKTRGQQVTLRCSSQSGHNTVSWYQQALGQGPQFIFQYYREEENGRGNFPPRFSGLQFPNYSSELNVNALELDDSALYLCASSLPSGGGRETQYFGPGTRLLVL.

The CDR3 loop is CASSFLQGYEQFF. Here the CDR3 DNA reads TGTGCCAGCAGCTTCCTACAGGGGTATGAGCAGTTCTTC. The chain is built from TRBV5-8 and TRBJ2-1; TRBD1 agrees at 7 bases. Germline lookup yields CDR1 SGHTS and CDR2 YDEGEE. V trimming: 2 bases; J trimming: 8 bases; junction bases outside the gene matches: 4. The CDR3 is 13 residues long.

V usage is TRBV6-5 and J usage is TRBJ1-5; 10 bases agree with TRBD1. Germline V gene lookup returns CDR1 MNHEY and CDR2 SVGAGI. The CDR3 contains 15 residues. The ends lost 7 bases at V and 3 bases at J; junction bases unmatched: 6. The CDR3 nucleotides are TGTGCCAGCAAAACCGACAGGGGGCACAATCAGCCCCAGCATTTT. Protein product: CASKTDRGHNQPQHF.

The chain employs TRBV30 and TRBJ2-4; D possibly corresponds to TRBD1 (5 bases). The V end was cut by 4 bases, the J end by 2 bases, with 9 bases between. Germline V gene data show CDR1 as GTSNPN and CDR2 as SVGIG (reference sequence). The CDR3 is 13 residues long. The CDR3 sequence: CAWTKGPKNIQYF. As DNA, the CDR3 is TGTGCCTGGACCAAGGGGCCCAAAAACATTCAGTACTTC.

The chain employs TRBV5-1 and TRBJ1-1; 9 bases are a match to TRBD1. CDR1 is SGHRS, CDR2 YFSETQ, per germline. V lost 4 bases to trimming and J lost 5 bases; unmatched junction nucleotides: 9. The CDR3 is 15 residues long. The CDR3 DNA is TGCGCCAGCAGCCTAGAGGGACAGGGTTGGACTGAAGCTTTCTTT. It translates to CASSLEGQGWTEAFF.

There are a few counts of this clone. The J gene is TRBJ1-1, the V gene TRBV7-9, with D uncertain. The CDR3 sequence is 13 residues long. Germline V gives CDR1 SEHNR, CDR2 FQNEAQ (reference sequence). Trimming stripped 3 bases from V and 1 base from J, with 6 bases between. DNA of the CDR3: TGTGCCAGCAGCTTGGGATCGAACACTGAAGCTTTCTTT. It is translated as CASSLGSNTEAFF.

This rearrangement joins TRBV11-3 to TRBJ2-1, with D tentatively TRBD1 (6 bases). The CDR3 runs 13 residues. V was shortened by 7 bases and J by 7 bases, with 14 bases between the two germline ends. Germline V gives CDR1 SGHNT, CDR2 YENEEA. Here the CDR3 reads CASTEQGRNEQFF. CDR3 in DNA: TGTGCCAGCACCGAACAGGGAAGGAATGAGCAGTTCTTC.

This clone turned up a few times. J is TRBJ2-7 and V is TRBV5-1; D remains unclear. V lost 0 bases, J lost 2 bases, and 9 bases lay in between. The CDR3 consists of 14 residues. Looked up from germline, CDR1 is SGHRS and CDR2 is YFSETQ. Written as DNA, the CDR3 is TGCGCCAGCAGCTTGGCATCAAGTACCTACGAGCAGTACTTC. This encodes CASSLASSTYEQYF.

The rearrangement joins TRBV28 to TRBJ2-5, with a tentative D call TRBD2 (6 bases). The CDR3 runs to 15 residues. Germline V lookup: CDR1 MDHEN, CDR2 SYDVKM. V lost 3 bases, J lost 4 bases, and 15 bases lay in between. The CDR3, as DNA: TGTGCCAGCAGTTTCGGACTCTTGGGGGGAGAGACCCAGTACTTC. Encoded protein: CASSFGLLGGETQYF. Supplemented by reference TRBV28 and TRBJ2-5, the full variable domain reads DVKVTQSSRYLVKRTGEKVFLECVQDMDHENMFWYRQDPGLGLRLIYFSYDVKMKEKGDIPEGYSVSREKKERFSLILESASTNQTSMYLCASSFGLLGGETQYFGPGTRLLVL.

The rearrangement uses TRBV5-4 and TRBJ2-4; 14 bases are shared with TRBD2. The CDR3 covers 19 residues. Germline V gene sequence: CDR1 SGHNT, CDR2 YYREEE (reference sequence). Losses at the gene ends were 3 bases for V and 3 bases for J; bases not matched to a gene: 11. CDR3 nucleotide sequence: TGTGCCAGCAGCTCCCCGGGACTAGCGGGAGAGAGGGTCAAAAACATTCAGTACTTC. As protein: CASSSPGLAGERVKNIQYF.

The chain employs TRBV7-9 and TRBJ2-2; 13 nucleotides line up with TRBD2. The CDR3 contains 15 residues. The V gene end was trimmed by 8 bases and the J gene end by 6 bases; junction bases not matched to a gene: 6. Germline CDR1 and CDR2: SEHNR and FQNEAQ (reference sequence). In nucleotides, the CDR3 is TGTGCCAGCTTTAGACTAGCGGGAGGATCCGGGGAGCTGTTTTTT. It encodes CASFRLAGGSGELFF.

The CDR3 DNA reads TGTGCCAGCAGCTCAGAAGGGGGCGACGAGCAGTACTTC. It is translated as CASSSEGGDEQYF. The rearrangement uses TRBV7-7 and TRBJ2-7; 7 bases fit TRBD1. Germline CDR1 reads SSHAT; CDR2 reads FNYEAQ (reference sequence). The J segment lost 5 bases and the V segment lost 4 bases, leaving 5 bases of the junction unmatched. The CDR3 is 13 residues long.

There are a few counts of this clone. This chain links TRBV6-5 with TRBJ1-6; D remains ambiguous. The V end lost 7 bases, the J end lost 8 bases, and 12 bases lay between the germline ends. The germline V gene encodes CDR1 MNHEY and CDR2 SVGAGI. This CDR3 spans 13 amino acids. In nucleotides, the CDR3 is TGTGCCAGCACCCCAACGAGGGATTCACCCCTCCACTTT. Its protein product is CASTPTRDSPLHF.

The chain is built from TRBV4-1 and TRBJ2-2; 9 bases map to TRBD2. This CDR3 contains 18 residues. V lost 2 bases and J lost 0; bases outside the gene matches: 7. Germline lookup yields CDR1 MGHRA and CDR2 YSYEKL. For the CDR3, the DNA is TGCGCCAGCAGCCAAAGGAATCGACTAGCGGCGAACACCGGGGAGCTGTTTTTT. Its protein product is CASSQRNRLAANTGELFF.

The V gene is TRBV28, the J gene TRBJ2-3; TRBD1 is a possible D gene (5 bases). Germline V gives CDR1 MDHEN, CDR2 SYDVKM. The V gene lost 10 bases and the J gene lost 1 base, with 15 bases spanning the gap. The CDR3 covers 14 residues. CDR3 DNA: TGTGCCACCAAAACACCGACAGGCACAGATACGCAGTATTTT. As protein: CATKTPTGTDTQYF.

The chain combines TRBV25-1 with TRBJ1-3; unclear D gene. This CDR3 is 15 amino acids long. The germline V gene encodes CDR1 MGHDK and CDR2 SYGVNS. Trimming shortened V by 2 bases and J by 2 bases, and 10 bases separated the two germline ends. The CDR3 loop reads CASSEGTYTGNTIYF. For the CDR3, the DNA is TGTGCCAGCAGTGAAGGCACTTACACTGGAAACACCATATATTTT. Looking up the rest from reference TRBV25-1 and TRBJ1-3 gives the full variable domain: EADIYQTPRYLVIGTGKKITLECSQTMGHDKMYWYQQDPGMELHLIHYSYGVNSTEKGDLSSESTVSRIRTEHFPLTLESARPSHTSQYLCASSEGTYTGNTIYFGEGSWLTVV.

The chain links TRBV5-1 to TRBJ1-4, with 7 bases aligning to TRBD1. This CDR3 is built from 16 residues. Germline V gene lookup returns CDR1 SGHRS and CDR2 YFSETQ. J was trimmed by 4 bases and V by 4 bases; bases with no gene match: 10. CDR3 amino acids: CASSGQGVRGNEKLFF. The CDR3 nucleotides are TGCGCCAGCAGCGGTCAGGGGGTTCGGGGTAATGAAAAACTGTTTTTT.

V gene TRBV5-5 combines with J gene TRBJ2-7; the D is unclear. V lost 0 bases, J lost 4 bases, and 5 bases lay in between. The germline gives CDR1 SGHKS, CDR2 YYEKEE (reference sequence). The CDR3 runs 12 residues. In nucleotides, the CDR3 is TGTGCCAGCAGCTTGGCGGCATACGAGCAGTACTTC. Translated, it gives CASSLAAYEQYF.

V usage is TRBV5-1 and J usage is TRBJ1-4; D gene unclear. Germline V gives CDR1 SGHRS, CDR2 YFSETQ. Trimming pared 0 bases from V and 1 base from J, leaving 4 bases between. The CDR3 extends over 14 amino acids. The chain's CDR3 is CASSLGQTNEKLFF. CDR3 DNA: TGCGCCAGCAGCTTGGGACAAACTAATGAAAAACTGTTTTTT.

The chain combines TRBV10-1 with TRBJ2-7; D remains ambiguous. V gave up 10 bases and J gave up 2 bases, with 12 bases separating them. CDR1 is WNHNN, CDR2 SYGVQD, per germline (reference sequence). CDR3 length equals 12 residues. The chain's CDR3 is CAITDRAYEQYF. The CDR3 DNA sequence: TGCGCCATTACGGACCGGGCCTACGAGCAGTACTTC.

The table lists this clone with a few counts. This chain uses TRBV5-4 with TRBJ2-2, with 11 bases fitting TRBD2. Losses at the gene ends were 4 bases for V and 6 bases for J; bases not matched to a gene: 11. CDR3 size: 17 residues. CDR1 and CDR2 from the germline V gene are SGHNT and YYREEE (reference sequence). CDR3 nucleotide sequence: TGTGCCAGCAGCCAAGGATTTAGCGGGGGGGCAGCCGGGGAGCTGTTTTTT. Its translation is CASSQGFSGGAAGELFF.

The chain couples TRBV2 to TRBJ2-7; D is unresolved. Between the trimmed V and J ends, which lost 4 bases and 4 bases, there was a span of 8 bases. From germline, CDR1 is SNHLY and CDR2 FYNNEI. The CDR3 sequence is 12 residues long. CDR3 nucleotide sequence: TGTGCCAGCAGTGCAACTGAATACGAGCAGTACTTC. Translated, it gives CASSATEYEQYF.

The gene calls are TRBV16 and TRBJ1-4, with D perhaps TRBD1 (5 bases). The germline CDR1 and CDR2 sequences are KGHSY and FQNENV. This CDR3 is 13 amino acids long. Deletions cut 8 bases from V and 8 bases from J, with 15 bases between. The CDR3 loop is CASGYGRGEKLFF. Here the CDR3 DNA reads TGTGCCAGCGGCTACGGACGGGGCGAAAAACTGTTTTTT.

The V call is TRBV10-1, the J call TRBJ1-1, with D unresolved. V lost 2 bases and J lost 0, with 7 bases in between. Germline assignment: CDR1 WNHNN and CDR2 SYGVQD (reference sequence). The CDR3 totals 14 residues. CDR3 nucleotide sequence: TGCGCCAGCAGTGAGAAGGGCGTGAACACTGAAGCTTTCTTT. It specifies CASSEKGVNTEAFF.